These T cell receptor beta chains were read from a single sample in a study of blood T cell repertoires in COVID-19. Clones were sequenced by immunoSEQ multiplex PCR, and TCRdb holds only the in-frame ones, with some missing. The sample carries roughly 420,000 clones, roughly 88% recorded once. The sample was PBMCs or T cells enriched from blood (not recorded which). Receptors originate from a woman aged 25 to 39 with acute COVID-19. Each CDR3 is given without its conserved first and last residue. The size of a clone is reported for some rows only, either as once, few or many, or as a class for expanded clones.

v_gene	j_gene	abundance	CDR3aa
TRBV5-1	TRBJ2-7	.	ASSLEVAGYEQY
TRBV6-1	TRBJ2-3	.	ASSDWTGIEDTDTQY
TRBV5-6	TRBJ1-2	.	ASSSDRGLRGYT
TRBV5-6	TRBJ1-6	.	ASSGRGYNSPLH
TRBV6-5	TRBJ1-1	.	ASSYLDRGGTEAF
TRBV24-1	TRBJ1-5	.	ATSDISSVRGQPQH
TRBV10-3	TRBJ2-3	.	ATSGTGGFTDTQY
TRBV13	TRBJ1-1	.	ASSAADRGRNTEAF
TRBV5-5	TRBJ2-7	.	ASSLVAGTYEQY
TRBV7-3	TRBJ1-6	.	ASSLSGAGNSPLH
TRBV3-1/TRBV3-2	TRBJ2-3	once	ASSLHDRARTDTQY
TRBV5-8	TRBJ2-7	.	ASSFSGATREQY
TRBV5-1	TRBJ2-7	.	ASSHWDSAYEQY
TRBV2	TRBJ1-1	.	ASTYSGGPGPEAF
TRBV5-6	TRBJ1-2	.	ASSFEVSDGYT
TRBV6-5	TRBJ2-1	.	ASSPGLGNEQF
TRBV29-1	TRBJ2-7	.	SAALQNSYEQY
TRBV7-3	TRBJ2-2	.	ASSSPPGQGNGELF
TRBV3-1/TRBV3-2	TRBJ1-5	.	ASSQEYSNQPQH
TRBV21-1	TRBJ1-5	.	ASTQEVQGEYSNQPQH
TRBV18	TRBJ2-7	.	ASSPATGDGEQY
TRBV19	TRBJ1-6	once	ASSMGDRGYSPLH
TRBV27	TRBJ2-5	.	ASSQRGGRETQY